This entry is about one TCR beta chain. The sample originates from a study of cytomegalovirus exposure and HLA in healthy donors. This PCR relied on a set of 60 Vbeta primers and 13 Jbeta primers. Authors' methods: Counted up in a later analysis, unique TCR beta chains came to about 83 million, with about 9.9 million shared. Some clones are missing from TCRdb's copy, which holds only in-frame ones; the method was immunoSEQ multiplex PCR. The V and J calls and clone size were taken over from that table, and D and trimming were inferred from the DNA. The repertoire holds about 160,000 clones, around 76% seen once, with approximately 1% in the top ten. The V end was cut by 1 base, the J end by 8 bases, with 8 bases between. CDR1 and CDR2 (germline): MDHEN, SYDVKM. This CDR3 has 12 amino acids.

Sequenced: PBMCs. The chain carries TRBV28 and TRBJ1-2; D is unclear. This clonotype was obtained from a woman aged 35 to 49 in good health and CMV-seronegative. The CDR3 spells CASSLSTNGYTF. DNA of the CDR3: TGTGCCAGCAGTTTATCGACAAACGGCTACACCTTC.